This entry is about one T cell receptor beta chain. Germline V CDR1 and CDR2: MNHEY, SVGAGI. This CDR3 spans 12 amino acids. V lost 9 bases to trimming and J lost 5 bases, with 11 bases between them. The repertoire was sequenced with immunoSEQ multiplex PCR; TCRdb's copy has only in-frame clones and lacks some. Of 650,000 to 950,000 clones listed, 80% to 90% are singletons. The sample originates from a study of shared T cell receptors in the human thymus. The same data also contributed to another study, on human thymus T cells. Turning to that study: Corrective surgery for congenital heart defects was being performed on the healthy Finnish infants who served as donors. Related research examined unrelated individuals and reported that their thymic repertoires overlapped highly.

The receptor comes from a girl less than two years old with a congenital heart defect. The chain joins TRBV6-5 to TRBJ1-3; D is perhaps TRBD1 (5 bases). Source material: thymocytes. CDR3 in DNA: TGTGCCAGTTCCCGGGGGAGAAACACCATATATTTT. Translation: CASSRGRNTIYF.